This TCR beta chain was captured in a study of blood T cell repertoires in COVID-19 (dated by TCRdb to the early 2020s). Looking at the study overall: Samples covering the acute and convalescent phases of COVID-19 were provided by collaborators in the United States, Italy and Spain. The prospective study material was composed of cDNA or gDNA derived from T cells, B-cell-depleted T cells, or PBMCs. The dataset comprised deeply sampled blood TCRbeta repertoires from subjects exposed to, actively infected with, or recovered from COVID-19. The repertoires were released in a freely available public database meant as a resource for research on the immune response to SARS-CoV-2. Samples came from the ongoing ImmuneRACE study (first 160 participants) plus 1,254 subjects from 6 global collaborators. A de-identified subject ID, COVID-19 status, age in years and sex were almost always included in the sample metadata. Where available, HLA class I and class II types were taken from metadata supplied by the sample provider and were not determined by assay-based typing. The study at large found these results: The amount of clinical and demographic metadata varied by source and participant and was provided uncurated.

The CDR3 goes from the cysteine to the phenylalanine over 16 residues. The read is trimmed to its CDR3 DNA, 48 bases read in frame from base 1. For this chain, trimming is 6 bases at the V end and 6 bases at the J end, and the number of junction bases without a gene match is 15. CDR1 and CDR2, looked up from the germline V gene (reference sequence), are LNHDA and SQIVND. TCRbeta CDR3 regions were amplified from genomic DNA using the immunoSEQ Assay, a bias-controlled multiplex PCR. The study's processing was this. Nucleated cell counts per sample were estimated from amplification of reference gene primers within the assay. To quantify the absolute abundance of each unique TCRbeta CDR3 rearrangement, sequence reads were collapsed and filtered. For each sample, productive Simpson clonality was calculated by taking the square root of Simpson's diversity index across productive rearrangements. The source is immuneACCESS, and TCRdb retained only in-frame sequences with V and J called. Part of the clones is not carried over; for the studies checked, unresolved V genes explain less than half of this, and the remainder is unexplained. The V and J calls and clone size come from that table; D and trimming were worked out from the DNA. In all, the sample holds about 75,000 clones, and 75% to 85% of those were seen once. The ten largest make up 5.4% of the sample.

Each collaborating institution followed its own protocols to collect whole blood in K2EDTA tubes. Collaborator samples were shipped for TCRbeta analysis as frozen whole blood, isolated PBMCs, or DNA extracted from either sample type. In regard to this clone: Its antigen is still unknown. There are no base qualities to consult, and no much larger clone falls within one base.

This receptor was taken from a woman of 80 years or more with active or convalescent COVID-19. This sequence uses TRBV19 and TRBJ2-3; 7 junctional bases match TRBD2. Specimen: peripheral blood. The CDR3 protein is CASRRTGGGVADTQYF. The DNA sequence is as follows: TGTGCCAGTAGGAGGACTGGGGGGGGAGTGGCGGATACGCAGTATTTT.